This paragraph covers one T cell receptor beta chain sequence. The sample carries other DNA sequences with the same CDR3. The CDR3 length is 14 residues. With 0 bases removed from V and 2 bases from J, the gap between germline ends came to 8 bases. Germline V lookup: CDR1 SGHRS, CDR2 YFSETQ. The assay was immunoSEQ multiplex PCR, and TCRdb's table has in-frame clones only and misses some. The sample yields around 130,000 clones, 84% seen once. These data belong to a study of blood T cell repertoires in COVID-19. The wider study: The United States, Italy and Spain provided the acute and convalescent COVID-19 samples.

The sequence was obtained from a man between 60 and 75 years old with acute or convalescent COVID-19. The chain combines TRBV5-1 with TRBJ2-5; tentative D call: TRBD1 (5 bases). Sequencing was done on a sample of peripheral blood. CDR3 region: CASSLVTGQETQYF. The CDR3 bases are TGCGCCAGCAGCTTGGTAACAGGACAAGAGACCCAGTACTTC.